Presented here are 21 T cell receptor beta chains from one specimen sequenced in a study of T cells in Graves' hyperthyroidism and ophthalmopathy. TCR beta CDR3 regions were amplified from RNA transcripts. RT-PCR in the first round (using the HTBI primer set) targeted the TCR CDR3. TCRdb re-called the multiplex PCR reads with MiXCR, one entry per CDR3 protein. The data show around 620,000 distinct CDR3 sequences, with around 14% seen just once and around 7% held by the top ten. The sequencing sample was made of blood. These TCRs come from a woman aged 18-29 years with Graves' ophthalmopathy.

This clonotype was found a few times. CDR3 sequence (DNA): TGCAGCGTAACAGGGGGCGGGCAAAACATTCAGTACTTC. As protein: CSVTGGGQNIQYF. This chain links TRBV29-1 with TRBJ2-4, with 9 bases fitting TRBD1. The V gene end was trimmed by 6 bases and the J gene end by 5 bases; junction bases not matched to a gene: 5. The CDR3 length is 13 residues. Germline values: CDR1 SQVTM, CDR2 ANQGSEA.

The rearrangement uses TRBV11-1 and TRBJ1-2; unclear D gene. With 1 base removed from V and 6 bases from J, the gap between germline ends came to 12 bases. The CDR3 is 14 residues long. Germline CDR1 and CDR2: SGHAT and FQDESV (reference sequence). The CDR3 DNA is TGTGCCAGCAGCTTAGAAAGAGACATCGATGGCTACACCTTC. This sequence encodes CASSLERDIDGYTF.

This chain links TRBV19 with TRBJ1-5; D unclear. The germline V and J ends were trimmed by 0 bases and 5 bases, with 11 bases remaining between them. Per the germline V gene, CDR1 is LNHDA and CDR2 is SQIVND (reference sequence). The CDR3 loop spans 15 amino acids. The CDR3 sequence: CASSIESGPYQPQHF. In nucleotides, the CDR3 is TGTGCCAGTAGTATAGAGTCAGGACCTTATCAGCCCCAGCATTTT.

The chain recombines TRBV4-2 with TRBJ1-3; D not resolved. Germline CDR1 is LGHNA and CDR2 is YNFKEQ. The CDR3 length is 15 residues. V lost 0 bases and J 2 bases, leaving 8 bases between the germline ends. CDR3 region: CASSQDQGAGNTIYF. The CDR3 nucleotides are TGTGCCAGCAGCCAAGATCAAGGAGCTGGAAACACCATATATTTT.

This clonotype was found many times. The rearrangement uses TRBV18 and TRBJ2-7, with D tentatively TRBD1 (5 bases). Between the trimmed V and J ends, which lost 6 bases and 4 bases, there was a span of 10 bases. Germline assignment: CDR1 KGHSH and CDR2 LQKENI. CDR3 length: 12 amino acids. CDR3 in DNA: TGTGCCAGCTCCCCGACAGATTACGAGCAGTACTTC. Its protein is CASSPTDYEQYF.

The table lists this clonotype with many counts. The CDR3 here is CASSADRADTDTQYF. The CDR3 DNA reads TGTGCCAGCAGCGCGGACCGGGCGGACACAGATACGCAGTATTTT. V and J are TRBV11-2 and TRBJ2-3, with D hard to call. From germline, CDR1 is SGHAT and CDR2 FQNNGV. Trimming took off 5 bases at V and 2 bases at J, with 14 bases between the two ends. This CDR3 is 15 amino acids long.

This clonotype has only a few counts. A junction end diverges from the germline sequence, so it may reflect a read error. CDR3 protein: CASSQVEGFGSTIYF. CDR3 in DNA: TGTGCCAGCAGCCAAGTAGAAGGGTTCGGAAGCACCATATATTTT. The J gene is TRBJ1-3, the V gene TRBV14; D not certain. The length of the CDR3 is 15 residues. CDR1 is SGHDN, CDR2 FVKESK, per germline.

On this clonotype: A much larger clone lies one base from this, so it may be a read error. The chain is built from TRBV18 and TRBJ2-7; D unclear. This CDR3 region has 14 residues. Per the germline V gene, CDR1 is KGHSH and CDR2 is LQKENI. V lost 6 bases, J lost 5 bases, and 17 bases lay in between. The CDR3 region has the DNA TGTGCCAGCTCCCGACCCACTCCGTCCCACGAGCAGTACTTC. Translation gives CASSRPTPSHEQYF.

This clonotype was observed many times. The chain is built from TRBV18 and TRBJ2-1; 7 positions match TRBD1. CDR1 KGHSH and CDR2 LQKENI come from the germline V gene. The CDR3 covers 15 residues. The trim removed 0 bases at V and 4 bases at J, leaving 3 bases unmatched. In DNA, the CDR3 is TGTGCCAGCTCACCACCGGGGGACAGTTACAATGAGCAGTTCTTC. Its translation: CASSPPGDSYNEQFF.

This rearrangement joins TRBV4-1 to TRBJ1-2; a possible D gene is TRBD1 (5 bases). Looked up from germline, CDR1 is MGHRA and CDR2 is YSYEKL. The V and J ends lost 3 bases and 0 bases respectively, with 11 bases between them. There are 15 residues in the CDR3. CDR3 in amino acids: CASSQGLSPNYGYTF. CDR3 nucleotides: TGCGCCAGCAGCCAGGGGCTGAGCCCTAACTATGGCTACACCTTC.

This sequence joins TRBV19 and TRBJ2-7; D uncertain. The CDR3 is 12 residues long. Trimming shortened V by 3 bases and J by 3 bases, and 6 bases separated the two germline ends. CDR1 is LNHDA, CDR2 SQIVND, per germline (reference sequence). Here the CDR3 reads CASSILGYEQYF. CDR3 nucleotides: TGTGCCAGTAGTATTCTGGGCTACGAGCAGTACTTC.

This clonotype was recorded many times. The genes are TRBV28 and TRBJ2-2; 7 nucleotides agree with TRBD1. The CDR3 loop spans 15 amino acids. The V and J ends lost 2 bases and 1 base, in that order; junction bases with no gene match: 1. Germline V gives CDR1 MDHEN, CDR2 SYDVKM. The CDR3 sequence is CASSLDRVNTGELFF. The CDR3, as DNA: TGTGCCAGCAGTTTAGACAGGGTGAACACCGGGGAGCTGTTTTTT.

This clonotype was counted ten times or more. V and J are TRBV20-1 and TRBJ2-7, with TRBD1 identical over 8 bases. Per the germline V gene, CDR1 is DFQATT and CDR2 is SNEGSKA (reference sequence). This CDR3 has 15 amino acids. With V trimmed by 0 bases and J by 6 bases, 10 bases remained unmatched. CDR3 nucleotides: TGCAGTGCTAGAGAAAGCAGGGGGCGGGATCTCGAGCAGTACTTC. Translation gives CSARESRGRDLEQYF.

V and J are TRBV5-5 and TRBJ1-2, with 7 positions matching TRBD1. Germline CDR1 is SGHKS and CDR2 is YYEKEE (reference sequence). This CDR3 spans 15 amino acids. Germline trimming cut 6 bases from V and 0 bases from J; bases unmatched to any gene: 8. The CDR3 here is CASNKHQGANYGYTF. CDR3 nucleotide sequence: TGTGCCAGCAACAAACACCAGGGGGCTAACTATGGCTACACCTTC.

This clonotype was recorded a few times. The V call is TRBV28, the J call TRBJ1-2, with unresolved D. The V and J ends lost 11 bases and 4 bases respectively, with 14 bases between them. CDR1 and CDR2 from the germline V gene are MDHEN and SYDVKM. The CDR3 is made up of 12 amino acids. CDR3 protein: CASREQPYGYTF. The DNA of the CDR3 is TGTGCCTCCCGAGAGCAGCCCTATGGCTACACCTTC.

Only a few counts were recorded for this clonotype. CDR3 coding DNA: TGCGCCAGCAGCCAAATATCCCTTGCGGCTAATGAAAAACTGTTTTTT. It codes for CASSQISLAANEKLFF. The chain carries TRBV4-1 and TRBJ1-4; D call uncertain. From germline, CDR1 is MGHRA and CDR2 YSYEKL. Trimming shortened V by 2 bases and J by 3 bases, and 13 bases separated the two germline ends. The CDR3 extends over 16 amino acids.

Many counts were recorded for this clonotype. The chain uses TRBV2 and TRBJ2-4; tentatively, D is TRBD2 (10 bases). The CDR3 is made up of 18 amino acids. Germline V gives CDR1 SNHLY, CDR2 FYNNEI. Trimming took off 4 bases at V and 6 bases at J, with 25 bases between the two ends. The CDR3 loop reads CASSARDRAIAGGNIQYF. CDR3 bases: TGTGCCAGCAGTGCCCGGGACAGGGCGATAGCGGGAGGAAACATTCAGTACTTC.

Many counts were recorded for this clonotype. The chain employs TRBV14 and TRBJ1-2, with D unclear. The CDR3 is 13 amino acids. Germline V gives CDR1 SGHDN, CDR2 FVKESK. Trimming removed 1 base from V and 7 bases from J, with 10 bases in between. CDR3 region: CASSQGFGFGYTF. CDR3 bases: TGTGCCAGCAGCCAAGGTTTTGGCTTTGGCTACACCTTC.

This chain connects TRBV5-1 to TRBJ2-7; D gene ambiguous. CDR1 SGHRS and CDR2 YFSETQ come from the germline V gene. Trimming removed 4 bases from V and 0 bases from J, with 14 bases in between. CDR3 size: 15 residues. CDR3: CASSPRTTGSYEQYF. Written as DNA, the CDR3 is TGCGCCAGCAGCCCCCGAACCACCGGCTCCTACGAGCAGTACTTC.

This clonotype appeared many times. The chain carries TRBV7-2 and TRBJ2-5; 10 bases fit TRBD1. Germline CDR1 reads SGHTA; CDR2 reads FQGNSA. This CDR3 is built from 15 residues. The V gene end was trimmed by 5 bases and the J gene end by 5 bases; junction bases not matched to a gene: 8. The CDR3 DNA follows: TGTGCCAGCAGCGCCGACAGGGGGCGGGGGGAGACCCAGTACTTC. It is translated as CASSADRGRGETQYF.

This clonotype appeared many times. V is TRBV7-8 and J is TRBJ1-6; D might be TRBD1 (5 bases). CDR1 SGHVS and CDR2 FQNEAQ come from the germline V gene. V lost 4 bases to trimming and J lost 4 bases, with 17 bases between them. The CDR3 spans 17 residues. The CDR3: CASSSRDGNSYNSPLHF. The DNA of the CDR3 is TGTGCCAGCAGCTCCCGGGACGGAAACTCTTATAATTCACCCCTCCACTTT.